This TCR beta chain stems from a study of T-cell reconstitution after alpha-beta-depleted transplantation in children. This sample's TCRbeta library carried unique molecular identifier barcodes. TCRdb re-called the PCR reads with MiXCR, one entry per CDR3 protein. The sample carries fewer than 130,000 distinct CDR3 sequences, about a tenth recorded once. Ten or more counts support this clonotype. The CDR3 sequence is 16 residues long. Germline lookup yields CDR1 MDHEN and CDR2 SYDVKM. Unmatched junction bases numbered 5, after V lost 2 bases and J lost 5 bases. The clonotype originates from a human donor who donated a stem cell graft to a child with acute lymphoblastic leukemia. The chain carries TRBV28 and TRBJ2-1; 11 bases are shared with TRBD2. The material was PBMCs from the stem cell graft donor, obtained from the stem cell graft. CDR3 bases: TGTGCCAGCAGTTTAACCGGGACTAGCGGAAACAATGAGCAGTTCTTC. It encodes CASSLTGTSGNNEQFF.